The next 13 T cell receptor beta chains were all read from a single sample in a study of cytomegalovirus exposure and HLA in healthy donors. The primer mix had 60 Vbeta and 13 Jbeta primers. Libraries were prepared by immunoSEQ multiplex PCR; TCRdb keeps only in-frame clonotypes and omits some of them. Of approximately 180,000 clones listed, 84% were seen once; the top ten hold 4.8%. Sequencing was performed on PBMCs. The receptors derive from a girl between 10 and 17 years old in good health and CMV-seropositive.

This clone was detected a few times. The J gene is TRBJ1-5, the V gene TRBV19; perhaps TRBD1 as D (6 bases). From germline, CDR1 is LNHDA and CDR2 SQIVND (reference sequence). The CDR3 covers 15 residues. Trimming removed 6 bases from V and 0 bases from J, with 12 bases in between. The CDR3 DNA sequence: TGTGCCAGTAGACGACAGGTACTTAGCAATCAGCCCCAGCATTTT. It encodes CASRRQVLSNQPQHF.

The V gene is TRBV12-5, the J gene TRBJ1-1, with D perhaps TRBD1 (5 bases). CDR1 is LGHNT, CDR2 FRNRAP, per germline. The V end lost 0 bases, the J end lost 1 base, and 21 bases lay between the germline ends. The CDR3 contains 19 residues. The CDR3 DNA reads TGTGCTAGTGGTTTGGTACGATTAGAGACAGATCAATGGAACACTGAAGCTTTCTTT. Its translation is CASGLVRLETDQWNTEAFF.

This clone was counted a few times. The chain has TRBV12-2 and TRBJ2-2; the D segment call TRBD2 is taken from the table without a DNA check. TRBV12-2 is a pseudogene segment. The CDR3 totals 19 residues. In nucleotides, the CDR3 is TGTGCAAGTCGCTTAGCAAGGGCTAGCGGGGGGGCAGGCACCGGGGAGCTGTTTTTT. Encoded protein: CASRLARASGGAGTGELFF.

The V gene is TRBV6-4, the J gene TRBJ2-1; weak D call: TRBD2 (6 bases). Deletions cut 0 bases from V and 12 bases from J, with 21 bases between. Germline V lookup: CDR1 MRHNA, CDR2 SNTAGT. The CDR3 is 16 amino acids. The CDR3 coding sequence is TGTGCCAGCAGTGACTCGACGCGGGGCCATATCGTCGGGCAGTTCTTC. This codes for CASSDSTRGHIVGQFF.

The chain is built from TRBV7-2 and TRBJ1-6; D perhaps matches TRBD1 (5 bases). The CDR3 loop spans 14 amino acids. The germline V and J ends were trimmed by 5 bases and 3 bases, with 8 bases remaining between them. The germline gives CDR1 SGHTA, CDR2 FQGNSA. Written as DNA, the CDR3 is TGTGCCAGCAGCCGAACAGGCTATAATTCACCCCTCCACTTT. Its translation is CASSRTGYNSPLHF.

The CDR3 spells CASSLVRGTEAFF. The CDR3 region has the DNA TGTGCCAGCAGTTTGGTTAGGGGCACTGAAGCTTTCTTT. This chain links TRBV28 with TRBJ1-1; tentatively, D is TRBD1 (5 bases). CDR3 size: 13 residues. Trimming removed 3 bases at V and 4 bases at J, with 9 bases between. Per germline, CDR1 MDHEN and CDR2 SYDVKM.

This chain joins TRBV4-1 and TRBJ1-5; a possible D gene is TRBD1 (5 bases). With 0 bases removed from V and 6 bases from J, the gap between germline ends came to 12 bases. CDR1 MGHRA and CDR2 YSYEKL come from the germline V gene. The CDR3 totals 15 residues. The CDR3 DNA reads TGCGCCAGCAGCCAAGATGGGGGGATAGTTCAGCCCCAGCATTTT. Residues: CASSQDGGIVQPQHF.

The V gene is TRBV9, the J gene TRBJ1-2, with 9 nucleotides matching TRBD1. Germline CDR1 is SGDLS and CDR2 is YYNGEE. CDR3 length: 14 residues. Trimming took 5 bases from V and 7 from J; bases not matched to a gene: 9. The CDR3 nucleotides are TGTGCCAGCAGGGGACAGGGAATACTGCGTGGCTACACCTTC. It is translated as CASRGQGILRGYTF.

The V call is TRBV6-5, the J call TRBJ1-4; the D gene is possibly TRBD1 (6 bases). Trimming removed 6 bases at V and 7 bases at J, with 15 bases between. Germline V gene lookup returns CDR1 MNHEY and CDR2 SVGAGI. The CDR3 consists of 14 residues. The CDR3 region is CASSRQVRSEKLFF. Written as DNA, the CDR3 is TGTGCCAGCAGCCGACAGGTCCGAAGTGAAAAACTGTTTTTT.

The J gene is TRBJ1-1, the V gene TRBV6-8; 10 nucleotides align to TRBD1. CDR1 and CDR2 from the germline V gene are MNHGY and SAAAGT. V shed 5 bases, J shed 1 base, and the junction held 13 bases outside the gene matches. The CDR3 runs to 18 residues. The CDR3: CASSPNRTGGKWNTEAFF. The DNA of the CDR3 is TGTGCCAGCAGTCCCAATCGGACAGGGGGAAAATGGAACACTGAAGCTTTCTTT.

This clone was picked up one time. CDR3 nucleotide sequence: TGTGCCAGCAGCTATAGACAGGGGGGACGAGGCTACACCTTC. It encodes CASSYRQGGRGYTF. The chain carries TRBV14 and TRBJ1-2; 9 bases line up with TRBD1. CDR1 is SGHDN and CDR2 is FVKESK in the germline V gene. V was pared by 5 bases and J by 8 bases, with 9 bases of the junction left unmatched. This CDR3 has 14 residues.

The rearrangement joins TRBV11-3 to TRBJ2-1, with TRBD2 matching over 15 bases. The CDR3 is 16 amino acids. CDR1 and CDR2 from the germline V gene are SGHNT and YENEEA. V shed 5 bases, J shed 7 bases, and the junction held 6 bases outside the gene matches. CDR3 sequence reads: CASSSGLAGGENEQFF. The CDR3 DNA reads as TGTGCCAGCAGCAGCGGACTAGCGGGGGGGGAAAATGAGCAGTTCTTC.

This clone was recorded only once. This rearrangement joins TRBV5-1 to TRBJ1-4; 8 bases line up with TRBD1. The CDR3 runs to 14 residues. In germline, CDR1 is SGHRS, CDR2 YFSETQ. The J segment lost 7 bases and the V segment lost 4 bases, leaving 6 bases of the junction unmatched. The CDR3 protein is CASSPGQGSEKLFF. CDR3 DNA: TGCGCCAGCAGCCCAGGACAGGGAAGTGAAAAACTGTTTTTT.